The clone carrying this T cell receptor beta chain was picked up one time. Germline V CDR1 and CDR2: MGHDK, SYGVNS. V shed 1 base and J shed 0 bases, with 16 bases lying between them. The CDR3 consists of 17 residues. Method: immunoSEQ multiplex PCR; TCRdb's copy keeps in-frame clones and lacks some. The sample shows 40,000 or so clones, about 89% of them seen only once. The sample belongs to a study of OX40 agonist ivuxolimab in advanced cancers. The chain is built from TRBV25-1 and TRBJ2-7; tentative D call: TRBD2 (5 bases). This clonotype was sampled from an adult with an advanced solid tumor such as melanoma, head and neck, liver or kidney cancer. The starting material was CD4+ or CD8+ T cells sorted from blood, obtained in a trial of the OX40 agonist ivuxolimab. The CDR3 here is CASSELAPEGPSYEQYF. The CDR3 coding sequence is TGTGCCAGCAGTGAATTAGCGCCAGAGGGTCCCTCCTACGAGCAGTACTTC.